This T cell receptor beta chain was documented in a study of long-term antiretroviral therapy in people with HIV. Study outcomes and limitations: HIV repertoires showed narrower CDR3 length ranges than controls.

Worth noting for this clone: Its specificity is unknown.

Trimming left V 3 bases short and J 1 base short, with 12 bases between. The CDR3 is 15 residues long. Germline lookup yields CDR1 WSHSY and CDR2 SAAADI. The authors ran the immunoSEQ assay, v3.0, at survey level. Sequenced by immunoSEQ multiplex PCR; TCRdb stores in-frame clones only, minus some. The sample holds 35,000 or so clones, around 94% seen once. The chain recombines TRBV10-2 with TRBJ1-1; D uncertain. The sample consisted of unsorted PBMCs, taken 4.1 years after starting antiretroviral therapy. The TCR comes from a woman in her 50s with HIV. The CDR3 loop is CASSDQWATNTEAFF. CDR3 DNA sequence: TGCGCCAGCAGTGATCAGTGGGCGACGAACACTGAAGCTTTCTTT.